This T cell receptor beta chain was captured by sequencing in a study of CD8+ T cells in alopecia areata. The sequencing template was cDNA reverse transcribed from extracted RNA. Libraries were prepared by immunoSEQ multiplex PCR; TCRdb keeps only in-frame clonotypes and omits some of them. The sample shows 130,000 or so clones, less than 50% of them seen only once. V lost 2 bases to trimming and J lost 6 bases, with 17 bases between them. The CDR3 totals 16 residues. CDR1 and CDR2 from the germline V gene are MNHNY and SVGAGI (reference sequence). Regarding the study as a whole: In lesional scalp, particularly from alopecia totalis/universalis, clonality was higher than in normal scalp. Scalp samples also yield sequences of resident alphabeta T cells from normal skin.

As to this clone: What it recognizes is unknown.

Alopecia areata patients gave lesional scalp punch biopsies and peripheral blood samples. The sequencing input was NKG2D-low CD8+ T cells sorted from blood. The rearrangement links TRBV6-6 to TRBJ2-1; unclear D gene. This receptor was identified in a human donor with alopecia areata. The CDR3 is CASSYPPATDSNEQFF. Here the CDR3 DNA reads TGTGCCAGCAGTTACCCCCCAGCGACTGACTCCAATGAGCAGTTCTTC.